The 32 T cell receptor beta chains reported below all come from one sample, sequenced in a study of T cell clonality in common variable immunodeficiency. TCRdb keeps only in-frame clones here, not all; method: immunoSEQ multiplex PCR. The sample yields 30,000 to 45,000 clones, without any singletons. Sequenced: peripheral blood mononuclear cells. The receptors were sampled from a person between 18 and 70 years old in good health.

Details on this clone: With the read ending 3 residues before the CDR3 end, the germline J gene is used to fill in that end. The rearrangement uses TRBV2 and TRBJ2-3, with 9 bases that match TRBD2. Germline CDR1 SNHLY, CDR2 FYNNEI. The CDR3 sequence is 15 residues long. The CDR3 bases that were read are TGTGCCAGCAAGGCTAGCGGGGCTCCCGGGGGGACG. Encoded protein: CASKASGAPGGT. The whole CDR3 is CASKASGAPGGTQYF.

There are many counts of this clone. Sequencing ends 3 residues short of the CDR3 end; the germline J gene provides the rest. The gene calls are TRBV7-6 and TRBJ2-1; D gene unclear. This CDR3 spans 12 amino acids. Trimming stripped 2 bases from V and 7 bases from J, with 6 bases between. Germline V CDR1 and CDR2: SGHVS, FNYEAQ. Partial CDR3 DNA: TGTGCCAGCAGCTTACGTGCGAATGAG. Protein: CASSLRANE. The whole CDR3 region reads CASSLRANEQFF.

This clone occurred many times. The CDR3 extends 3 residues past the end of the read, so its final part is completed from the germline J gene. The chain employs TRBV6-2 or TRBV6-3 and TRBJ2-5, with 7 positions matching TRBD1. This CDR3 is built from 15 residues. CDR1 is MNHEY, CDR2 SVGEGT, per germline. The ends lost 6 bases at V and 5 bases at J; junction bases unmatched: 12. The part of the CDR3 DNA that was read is TGTGCCAGCAGGTCCCTGGACAGGATAGGGGAGACC. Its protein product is CASRSLDRIGET. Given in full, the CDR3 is CASRSLDRIGETQYF.

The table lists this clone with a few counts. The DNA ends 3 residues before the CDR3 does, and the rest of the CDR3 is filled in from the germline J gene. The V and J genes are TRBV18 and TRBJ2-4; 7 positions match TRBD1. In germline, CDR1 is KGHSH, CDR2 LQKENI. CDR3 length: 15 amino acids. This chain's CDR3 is CASSLNRGSIYGQYF. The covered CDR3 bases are TGTGCCAGCTCACTTAACAGGGGTTCAATCTATGGT.

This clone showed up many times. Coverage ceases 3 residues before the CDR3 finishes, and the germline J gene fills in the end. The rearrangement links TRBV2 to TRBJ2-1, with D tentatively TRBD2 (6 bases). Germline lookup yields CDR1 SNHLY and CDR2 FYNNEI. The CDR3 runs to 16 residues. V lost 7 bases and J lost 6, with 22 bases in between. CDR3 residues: CASTLSGTGLINEQFF. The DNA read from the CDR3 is TGTGCCAGCACCCTGTCCGGGACGGGACTGATCAATGAG.

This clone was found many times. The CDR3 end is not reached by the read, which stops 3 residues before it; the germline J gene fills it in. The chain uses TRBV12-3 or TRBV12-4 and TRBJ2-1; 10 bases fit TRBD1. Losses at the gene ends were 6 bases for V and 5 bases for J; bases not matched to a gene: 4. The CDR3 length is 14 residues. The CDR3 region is CASSRDRGHNEQFF. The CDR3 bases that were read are TGTGCCAGCAGCCGGGACAGGGGACACAATGAG.

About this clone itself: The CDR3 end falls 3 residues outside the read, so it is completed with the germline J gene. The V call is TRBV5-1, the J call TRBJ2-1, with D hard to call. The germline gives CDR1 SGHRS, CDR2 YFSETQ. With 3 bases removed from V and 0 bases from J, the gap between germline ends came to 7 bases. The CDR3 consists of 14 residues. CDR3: CASSYADSYNEQFF. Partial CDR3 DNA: TGCGCCAGCAGCTATGCAGACTCCTACAATGAG.

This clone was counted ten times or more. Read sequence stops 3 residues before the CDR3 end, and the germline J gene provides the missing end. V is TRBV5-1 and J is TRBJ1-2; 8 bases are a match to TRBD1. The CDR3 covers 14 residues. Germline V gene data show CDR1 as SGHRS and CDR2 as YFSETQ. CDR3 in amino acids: CASSFGQTGDGYTF. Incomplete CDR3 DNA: TGCGCCAGCAGCTTTGGCCAGACAGGGGACGGC.

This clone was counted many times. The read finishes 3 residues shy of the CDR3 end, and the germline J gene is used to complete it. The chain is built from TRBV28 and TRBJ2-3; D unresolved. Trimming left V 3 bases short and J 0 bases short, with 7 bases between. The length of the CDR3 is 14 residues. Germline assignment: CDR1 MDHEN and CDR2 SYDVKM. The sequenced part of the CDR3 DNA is TGTGCCAGCAGTTTCGGTATTAGCACAGATACG. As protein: CASSFGISTDT. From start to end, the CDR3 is CASSFGISTDTQYF.

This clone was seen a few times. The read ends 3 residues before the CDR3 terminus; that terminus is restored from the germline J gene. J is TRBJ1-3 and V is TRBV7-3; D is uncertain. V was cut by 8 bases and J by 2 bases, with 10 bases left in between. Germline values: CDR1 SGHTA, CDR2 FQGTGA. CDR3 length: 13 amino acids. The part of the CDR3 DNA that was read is TGTGCCAGCGGGCCGGGGACTGGAAACACC. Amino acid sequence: CASGPGTGNT. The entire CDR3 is CASGPGTGNTIYF.

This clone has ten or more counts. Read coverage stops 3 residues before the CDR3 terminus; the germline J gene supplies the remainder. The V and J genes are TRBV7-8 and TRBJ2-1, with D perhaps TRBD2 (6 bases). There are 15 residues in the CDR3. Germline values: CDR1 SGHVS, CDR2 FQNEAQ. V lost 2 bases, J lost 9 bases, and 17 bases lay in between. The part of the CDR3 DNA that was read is TGTGCCAGCAGCTTACTTGCGGGGTTCTCGGGTGAG. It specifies CASSLLAGFSGE. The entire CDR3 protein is CASSLLAGFSGEQFF.

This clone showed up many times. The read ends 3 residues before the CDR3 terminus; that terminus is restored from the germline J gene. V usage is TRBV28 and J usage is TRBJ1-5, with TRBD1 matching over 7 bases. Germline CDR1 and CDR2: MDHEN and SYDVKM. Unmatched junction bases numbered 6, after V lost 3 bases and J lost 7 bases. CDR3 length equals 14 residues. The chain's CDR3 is CASSLVGGYQPQHF. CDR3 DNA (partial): TGTGCCAGCAGTTTGGTAGGGGGCTACCAGCCC.

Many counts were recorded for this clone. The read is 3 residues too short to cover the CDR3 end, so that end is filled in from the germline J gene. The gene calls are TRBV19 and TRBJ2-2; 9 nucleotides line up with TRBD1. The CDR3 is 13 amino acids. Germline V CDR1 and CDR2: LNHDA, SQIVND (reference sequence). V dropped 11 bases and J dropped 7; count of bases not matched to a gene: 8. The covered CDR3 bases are TGTGCCGCGGAAGACAGGGGGGGCGGGGAG. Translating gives CAAEDRGGGE. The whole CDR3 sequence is CAAEDRGGGELFF.

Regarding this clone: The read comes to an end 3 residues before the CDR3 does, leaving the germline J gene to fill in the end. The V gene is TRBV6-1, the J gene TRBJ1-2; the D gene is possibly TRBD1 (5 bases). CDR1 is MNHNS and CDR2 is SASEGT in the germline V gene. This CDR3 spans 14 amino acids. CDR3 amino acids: CASSEGQSSYDYTF. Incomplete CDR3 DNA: TGTGCCAGCAGTGAAGGACAGAGCTCCTACGAC.

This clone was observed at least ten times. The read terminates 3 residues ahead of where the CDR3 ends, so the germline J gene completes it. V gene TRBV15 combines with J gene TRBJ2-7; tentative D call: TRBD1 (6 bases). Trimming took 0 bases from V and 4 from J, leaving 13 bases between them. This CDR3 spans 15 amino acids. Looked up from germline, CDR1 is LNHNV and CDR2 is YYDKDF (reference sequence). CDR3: CATSRDGQGQYEQYF. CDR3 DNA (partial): TGTGCCACCAGCAGAGATGGGCAGGGGCAGTACGAG. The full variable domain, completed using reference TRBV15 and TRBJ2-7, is DAMVIQNPRYQVTQFGKPVTLSCSQTLNHNVMYWYQQKSSQAPKLLFHYYDKDFNNEADTPDNFQSRRPNTSFCFLDIRSPGLGDTAMYLCATSRDGQGQYEQYFGPGTRLTVT.

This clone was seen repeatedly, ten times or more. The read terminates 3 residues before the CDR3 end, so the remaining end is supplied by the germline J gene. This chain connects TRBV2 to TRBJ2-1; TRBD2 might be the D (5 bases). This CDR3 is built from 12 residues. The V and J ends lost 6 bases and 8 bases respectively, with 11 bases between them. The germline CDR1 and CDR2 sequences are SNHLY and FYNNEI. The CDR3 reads CASRQLGDEQFF. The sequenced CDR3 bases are TGTGCCAGCAGACAACTAGGAGATGAG.

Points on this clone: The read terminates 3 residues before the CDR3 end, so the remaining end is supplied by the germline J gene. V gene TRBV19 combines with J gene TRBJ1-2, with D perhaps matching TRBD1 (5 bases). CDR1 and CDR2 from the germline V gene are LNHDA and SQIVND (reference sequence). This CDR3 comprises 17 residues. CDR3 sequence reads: CASSPGGTRTNYNEYTF. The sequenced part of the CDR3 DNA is TGTGCCAGTAGTCCCGGGGGGACGAGAACTAACTACAATGAA.

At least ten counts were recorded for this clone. Partial CDR3 DNA: TGTGCCAGTAGTCAGTCCAGATTATCCTACGAG. Translated, it gives CASSQSRLSYE. The entire CDR3 is CASSQSRLSYEQYF. The chain recombines TRBV19 with TRBJ2-7, with D unresolved. The CDR3 end lies 3 residues beyond the end of the read and is filled in from the germline J gene. CDR1 and CDR2 (germline): LNHDA, SQIVND (reference sequence). V lost 5 bases, J lost 1 base, and 12 bases lay in between. The CDR3 totals 14 residues.

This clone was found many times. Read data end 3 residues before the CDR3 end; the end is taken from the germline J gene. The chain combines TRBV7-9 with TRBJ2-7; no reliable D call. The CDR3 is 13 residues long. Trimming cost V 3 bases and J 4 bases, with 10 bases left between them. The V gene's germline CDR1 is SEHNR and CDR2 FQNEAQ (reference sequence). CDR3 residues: CASSFGGKYEQYF. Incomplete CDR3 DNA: TGTGCCAGCAGCTTCGGCGGAAAATACGAG.

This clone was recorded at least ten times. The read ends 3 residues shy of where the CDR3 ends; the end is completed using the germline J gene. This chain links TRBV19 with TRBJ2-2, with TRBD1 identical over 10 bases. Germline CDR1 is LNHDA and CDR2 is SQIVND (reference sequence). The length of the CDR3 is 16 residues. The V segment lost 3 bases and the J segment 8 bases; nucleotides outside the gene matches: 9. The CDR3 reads CASSMRDRGSTGELFF. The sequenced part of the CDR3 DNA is TGTGCCAGTAGTATGCGGGACAGGGGTTCAACAGGGGAG.

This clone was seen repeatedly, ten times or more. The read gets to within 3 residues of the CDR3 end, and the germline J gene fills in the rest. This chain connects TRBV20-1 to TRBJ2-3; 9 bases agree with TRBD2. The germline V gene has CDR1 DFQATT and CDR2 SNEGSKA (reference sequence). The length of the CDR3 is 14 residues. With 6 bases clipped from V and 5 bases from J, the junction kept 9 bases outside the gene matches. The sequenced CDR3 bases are TGCAGTGCCCAGGGGGGTAGCGGGGGAGATACG. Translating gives CSAQGGSGGDT. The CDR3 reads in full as CSAQGGSGGDTQYF.

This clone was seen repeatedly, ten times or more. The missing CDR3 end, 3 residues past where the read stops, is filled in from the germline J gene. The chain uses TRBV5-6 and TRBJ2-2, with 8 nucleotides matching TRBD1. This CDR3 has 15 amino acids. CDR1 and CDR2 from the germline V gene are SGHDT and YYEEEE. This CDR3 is CASSLSGGSDEKLFF. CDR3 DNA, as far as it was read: TGTGCCAGCAGCTTATCAGGGGGCTCGGATGAAAAG.

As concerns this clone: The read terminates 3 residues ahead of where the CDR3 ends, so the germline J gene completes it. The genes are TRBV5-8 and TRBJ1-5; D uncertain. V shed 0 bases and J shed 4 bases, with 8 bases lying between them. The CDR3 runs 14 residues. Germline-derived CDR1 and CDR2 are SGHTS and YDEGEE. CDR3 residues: CASSLEPRNQPQHF. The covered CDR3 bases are TGTGCCAGCAGCTTGGAGCCCCGAAATCAGCCC.

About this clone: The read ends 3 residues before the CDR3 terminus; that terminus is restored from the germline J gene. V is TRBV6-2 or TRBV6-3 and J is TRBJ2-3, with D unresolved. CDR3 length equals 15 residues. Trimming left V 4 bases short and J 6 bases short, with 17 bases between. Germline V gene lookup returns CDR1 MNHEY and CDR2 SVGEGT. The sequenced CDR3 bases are TGTGCCAGCAGTTGCTCAGGTGGCTCCGGGGATACG. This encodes CASSCSGGSGDT. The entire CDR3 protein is CASSCSGGSGDTQYF.

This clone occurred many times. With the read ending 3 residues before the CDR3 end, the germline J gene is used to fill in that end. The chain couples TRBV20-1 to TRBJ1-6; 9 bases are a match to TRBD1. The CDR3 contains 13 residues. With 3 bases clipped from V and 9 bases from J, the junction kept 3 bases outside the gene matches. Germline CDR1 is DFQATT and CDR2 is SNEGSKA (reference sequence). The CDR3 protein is CSASGQGSSPLHF. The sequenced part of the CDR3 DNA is TGCAGTGCTAGCGGACAGGGGAGTTCACCC.

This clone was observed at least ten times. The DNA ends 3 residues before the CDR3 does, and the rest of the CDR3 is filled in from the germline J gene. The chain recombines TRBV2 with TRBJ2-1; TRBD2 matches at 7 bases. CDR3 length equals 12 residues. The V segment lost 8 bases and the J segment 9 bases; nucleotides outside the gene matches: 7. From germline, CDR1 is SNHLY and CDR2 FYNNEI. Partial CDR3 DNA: TGTGCCAGCCTAGCGGAGGTGGGTGAG. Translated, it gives CASLAEVGE. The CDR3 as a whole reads CASLAEVGEQFF.

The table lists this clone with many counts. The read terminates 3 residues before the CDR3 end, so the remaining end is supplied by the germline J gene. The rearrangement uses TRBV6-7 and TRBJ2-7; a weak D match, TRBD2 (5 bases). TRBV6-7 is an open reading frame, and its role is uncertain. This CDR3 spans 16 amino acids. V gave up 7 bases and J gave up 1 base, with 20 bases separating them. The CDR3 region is CASNKQPRGLSYEQYF. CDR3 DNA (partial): TGTGCCAGCAACAAGCAACCCCGGGGTCTATCCTACGAG.

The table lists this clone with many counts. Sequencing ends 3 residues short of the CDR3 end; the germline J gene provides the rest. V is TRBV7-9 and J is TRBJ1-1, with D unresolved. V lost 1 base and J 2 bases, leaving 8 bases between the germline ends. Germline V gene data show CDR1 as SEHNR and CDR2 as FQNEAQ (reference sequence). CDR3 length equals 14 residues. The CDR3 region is CASSLVRGNTEAFF. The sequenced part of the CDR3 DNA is TGTGCCAGCAGCTTAGTACGCGGTAACACTGAA.

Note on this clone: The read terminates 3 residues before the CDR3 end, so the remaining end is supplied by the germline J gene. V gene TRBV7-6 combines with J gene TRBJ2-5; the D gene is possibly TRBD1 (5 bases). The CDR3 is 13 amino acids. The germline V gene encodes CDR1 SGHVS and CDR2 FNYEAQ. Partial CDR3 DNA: TGTGCCAGCAGCTTAATCCAGACAGATACC. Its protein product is CASSLIQTDT. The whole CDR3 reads CASSLIQTDTQYF.

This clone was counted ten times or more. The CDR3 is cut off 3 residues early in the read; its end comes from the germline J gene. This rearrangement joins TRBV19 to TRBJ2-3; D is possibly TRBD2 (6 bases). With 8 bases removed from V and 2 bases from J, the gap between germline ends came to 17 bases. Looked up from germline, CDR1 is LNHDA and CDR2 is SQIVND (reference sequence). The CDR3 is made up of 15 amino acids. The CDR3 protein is CASGSGTGVTDTQYF. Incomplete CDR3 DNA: TGTGCCAGTGGCTCCGGGACGGGGGTCACAGATACG.

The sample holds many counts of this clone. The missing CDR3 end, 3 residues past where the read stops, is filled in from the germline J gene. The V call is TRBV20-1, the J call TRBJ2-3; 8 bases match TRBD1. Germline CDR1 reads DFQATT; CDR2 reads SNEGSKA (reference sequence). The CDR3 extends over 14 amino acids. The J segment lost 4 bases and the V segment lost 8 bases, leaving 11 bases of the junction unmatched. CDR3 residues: CSKSGGAFADTQYF. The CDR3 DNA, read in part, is TGCAGTAAATCAGGGGGCGCGTTCGCAGATACG.

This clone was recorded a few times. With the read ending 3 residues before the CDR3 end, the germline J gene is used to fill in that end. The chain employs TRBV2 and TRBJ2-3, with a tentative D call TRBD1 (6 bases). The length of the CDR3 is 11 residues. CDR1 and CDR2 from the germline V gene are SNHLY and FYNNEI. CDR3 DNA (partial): TGTGCCAGCTACAGGGAAGAGACG. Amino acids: CASYREET. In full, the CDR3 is CASYREETQYF.